Below, 32 T cell receptor beta chains from the same sample are listed, as sequenced in a study of CD8+CD57+ T cells in acquired aplastic anemia. All patients picked for sequencing had shown, by flow cytometry, an expansion of CD8+CD57+ cells. The template used for profiling TCR beta VDJ and CDR3 was genomic DNA. Each CDR3 protein is one row after TCRdb ran MiXCR on the reads. The repertoire holds around 500,000 distinct CDR3 sequences, with 25% to 40% as singletons. The sequenced material came from sorted CD4+, CD8+, or CD8+CD57+ T cells (not recorded which) from PBMCs. These receptors all come from a human donor with aplastic anemia.

This clonotype occurred many times. In nucleotides, the CDR3 is TGCGCCAGCAGCCACGACAGGGATGGGCAGCCCCAGCATTTT. It specifies CASSHDRDGQPQHF. J is TRBJ1-5 and V is TRBV4-1, with 7 nucleotides matching TRBD1. V dropped 3 bases and J dropped 7; count of bases not matched to a gene: 6. Per the germline V gene, CDR1 is MGHRA and CDR2 is YSYEKL. The CDR3 loop spans 14 amino acids.

The chain joins TRBV7-9 to TRBJ1-4, with TRBD1 matching over 8 bases. Germline assignment: CDR1 SEHNR and CDR2 FQNEAQ (reference sequence). The CDR3 is 15 residues long. J lost 9 bases, V lost 1 base, and 7 bases had no gene match. CDR3 region: CASSLGTGRPQKLFF. CDR3 coding DNA: TGTGCCAGCAGCTTAGGGACAGGGCGGCCACAAAAACTGTTTTTT.

This clonotype was seen at least ten times. The chain has TRBV15 and TRBJ2-7; D tentatively fits TRBD1 or TRBD2 (5 bases each). The CDR3 has 14 residues. CDR1 LNHNV and CDR2 YYDKDF come from the germline V gene (reference sequence). The V and J ends lost 1 base and 5 bases respectively, with 12 bases between them. The CDR3 here is CATSRGGATNEQYF. The CDR3 nucleotides are TGTGCCACCAGCAGAGGAGGGGCTACCAACGAGCAGTACTTC. The complete variable domain, with remaining parts taken from reference TRBV15 and TRBJ2-7, reads DAMVIQNPRYQVTQFGKPVTLSCSQTLNHNVMYWYQQKSSQAPKLLFHYYDKDFNNEADTPDNFQSRRPNTSFCFLDIRSPGLGDTAMYLCATSRGGATNEQYFGPGTRLTVT.

There are many counts of this clonotype. V usage is TRBV7-9 and J usage is TRBJ1-2; D gene ambiguous. Looked up from germline, CDR1 is SEHNR and CDR2 is FQNEAQ (reference sequence). Trimming took off 5 bases at V and 0 bases at J, with 13 bases between the two ends. The CDR3 contains 15 residues. CDR3 sequence: CASSPAGQPNYGYTF. The DNA for the CDR3 is TGTGCCAGCAGCCCCGCCGGGCAGCCTAACTATGGCTACACCTTC.

This chain joins TRBV7-2 and TRBJ2-4; D is undetermined. Looked up from germline, CDR1 is SGHTA and CDR2 is FQGNSA. The CDR3 spans 12 residues. Trimming cost V 1 base and J 7 bases, with 5 bases left between them. This chain's CDR3 is CASSLGWNIQYF. CDR3 in DNA: TGTGCCAGCAGCTTAGGATGGAACATTCAGTACTTC.

The sample holds a few counts of this clonotype. The rearrangement joins TRBV2 to TRBJ2-7, with 9 bases identical to TRBD2. The CDR3 covers 16 residues. With V trimmed by 5 bases and J by 0 bases, 8 bases remained unmatched. Germline assignment: CDR1 SNHLY and CDR2 FYNNEI. CDR3 loop: CASSYLAGGSSYEQYF. The CDR3 coding sequence is TGTGCCAGCAGTTACTTGGCGGGGGGGAGCTCCTACGAGCAGTACTTC. The full variable domain, in which reference TRBV2 and TRBJ2-7 provide the parts outside the CDR3, is EPEVTQTPSHQVTQMGQEVILRCVPISNHLYFYWYRQILGQKVEFLVSFYNNEISEKSEIFDDQFSVERPDGSNFTLKIRSTKLEDSAMYFCASSYLAGGSSYEQYFGPGTRLTVT.

The J gene is TRBJ1-6, the V gene TRBV11-2, with 11 bases aligning to TRBD1. The germline V gene has CDR1 SGHAT and CDR2 FQNNGV. The CDR3 length is 16 residues. J lost 10 bases, V lost 0 bases, and 5 bases had no gene match. The CDR3 DNA reads TGTGCCAGCAGCTTAGAGGGACAGGGGGAAGTATCACCCCTCCACTTT. It encodes CASSLEGQGEVSPLHF. The full variable domain, rest sourced from reference TRBV11-2 and TRBJ1-6, is EAGVAQSPRYKIIEKRQSVAFWCNPISGHATLYWYQQILGQGPKLLIQFQNNGVVDDSQLPKDRFSAERLKGVDSTLKIQPAKLEDSAVYLCASSLEGQGEVSPLHFGNGTRLTVT.

This clonotype has a count of ten or more. This chain uses TRBV9 with TRBJ1-6; tentative D call: TRBD1 (5 bases). The CDR3 is 16 residues long. V lost 4 bases and J lost 5, with 16 bases in between. The germline CDR1 and CDR2 sequences are SGDLS and YYNGEE. As DNA, the CDR3 is TGTGCCAGCAGCCCGCAGGGTGATCTTAATAATTCACCCCTCCACTTT. Its translation is CASSPQGDLNNSPLHF.

As regards this clonotype: Because the CDR3 is missing its conserved closing phenylalanine or tryptophan, this is likely a read error. The rearrangement joins TRBV6-1 to TRBJ2-5; TRBD2 agrees at 9 bases. Germline V lookup: CDR1 MNHNS, CDR2 SASEGT. This CDR3 contains 15 residues. In DNA, the CDR3 is TGTGCCAGCAAACCCATAGCGGGGGATAAAGAGGCCCAGTACTAC. Protein product: CASKPIAGDKEAQYY.

The rearrangement joins TRBV19 to TRBJ1-4, with 10 nucleotides matching TRBD1. This CDR3 spans 16 amino acids. V was clipped by 3 bases and J by 5 bases; unmatched bases: 6. Germline loops: CDR1 LNHDA, CDR2 SQIVND (reference sequence). The CDR3, as DNA: TGTGCCAGTAGTATTTGGGGACAGGGGTCGAATGAAAAACTGTTTTTT. Translating gives CASSIWGQGSNEKLFF.

This clonotype was observed once. This chain links TRBV5-1 with TRBJ2-1; D call uncertain. The CDR3 runs to 12 residues. V shed 1 base and J shed 8 bases, with 7 bases lying between them. CDR1 is SGHRS, CDR2 YFSETQ, per germline. The CDR3 DNA reads TGCGCCAGCAGCTTGTCAACAGATGAGCAGTTCTTC. It yields the protein CASSLSTDEQFF.

In its sample, this clonotype was seen a few times. The V and J genes are TRBV12-3 or TRBV12-4 and TRBJ1-3, with D unresolved. Trimming removed 1 base at V and 0 bases at J, with 10 bases between. The CDR3 is 16 amino acids. The CDR3 DNA follows: TGTGCCAGCAGTTTAGTTCGGCCCCTCTCTGGAAACACCATATATTTT. It yields the protein CASSLVRPLSGNTIYF.

This chain joins TRBV6-5 and TRBJ1-2; D not resolved. Germline assignment: CDR1 MNHEY and CDR2 SVGAGI. The CDR3 loop spans 16 amino acids. Trimming took 3 bases from V and 5 from J, leaving 19 bases between them. The CDR3 DNA reads as TGTGCCAGCAGTTATTTCGGAGCCAGTAAACAATATGGCTACACCTTC. Amino acid sequence: CASSYFGASKQYGYTF.

In this sample, this clonotype turned up many times. This chain uses TRBV2 with TRBJ2-6; 8 bases match TRBD1. The trim removed 3 bases at V and 4 bases at J, leaving 5 bases unmatched. The CDR3 is made up of 16 amino acids. Germline lookup yields CDR1 SNHLY and CDR2 FYNNEI. The CDR3 reads CASSDQGASGANVLTF. CDR3 DNA: TGTGCCAGCAGTGACCAGGGGGCTTCCGGGGCCAACGTCCTGACTTTC.

The V call is TRBV12-3 or TRBV12-4, the J call TRBJ2-4, with D hard to call. V lost 3 bases to trimming and J lost 0 bases, with 6 bases between them. The CDR3 spans 14 residues. The CDR3 sequence is CASSFSGAKNIQYF. CDR3 sequence (DNA): TGTGCCAGCAGTTTCTCGGGAGCCAAAAACATTCAGTACTTC.

Ten or more counts support this clonotype. This chain connects TRBV4-1 to TRBJ1-1, with D possibly being TRBD1 (6 bases). The germline V and J ends were trimmed by 1 base and 14 bases, with 14 bases remaining between them. Germline V gene data show CDR1 as MGHRA and CDR2 as YSYEKL. The CDR3 loop spans 12 amino acids. The CDR3 DNA follows: TGCGCCAGCAGCCAAGGTGATACAGGGCCATTCTTT. This sequence encodes CASSQGDTGPFF.

The V gene is TRBV4-1, the J gene TRBJ2-2, with a possible D match to TRBD2 (5 bases). This CDR3 comprises 17 residues. In germline, CDR1 is MGHRA, CDR2 YSYEKL. V lost 1 base and J 4 bases, leaving 16 bases between the germline ends. The CDR3 nucleotides read TGCGCCAGCAGCCAAGCCCGAGGGCGTAGAGGCACCGGGGAGCTGTTTTTT. Amino acid sequence: CASSQARGRRGTGELFF.

V usage is TRBV14 and J usage is TRBJ2-7; D perhaps matches TRBD2 (5 bases). This CDR3 is built from 14 residues. Germline values: CDR1 SGHDN, CDR2 FVKESK. Trimming pared 3 bases from V and 2 bases from J, leaving 11 bases between. The CDR3 region has the DNA TGTGCCAGCAGCCATGGAGGCGTTCCCTACGAGCAGTACTTC. This gives the protein CASSHGGVPYEQYF.

The chain has TRBV2 and TRBJ2-1; TRBD2 is a possible D gene (6 bases). CDR3 length: 16 amino acids. Per germline, CDR1 SNHLY and CDR2 FYNNEI. Trimming removed 6 bases at V and 7 bases at J, with 22 bases between. CDR3 nucleotide sequence: TGTGCCAGCAGCCCACCGCCGGAACAGGCGGGGAATGAGCAGTTCTTC. Translation gives CASSPPPEQAGNEQFF.

This clonotype was found a few times. The chain uses TRBV24-1 and TRBJ2-2, with 14 nucleotides matching TRBD2. V shed 12 bases and J 15 bases; nucleotides not matched to a gene: 8. The length of the CDR3 is 12 residues. CDR1 is KGHDR and CDR2 is SFDVKD in the germline V gene. Here the CDR3 DNA reads TGTGCCGTTGACCAGGGACTAGCGGGAGTGTTTTTT. Protein product: CAVDQGLAGVFF.

In its sample, this clonotype was seen many times. V is TRBV10-1 and J is TRBJ2-3; no clear D gene. The CDR3 loop spans 17 amino acids. The germline V gene has CDR1 WNHNN and CDR2 SYGVQD (reference sequence). Deletions cut 3 bases from V and 1 base from J, with 17 bases between. CDR3 loop: CASSEGYGDPGTDTQYF. The CDR3 coding sequence is TGCGCCAGCAGTGAAGGTTACGGAGATCCAGGCACAGATACGCAGTATTTT.

This clonotype was seen a few times. The rearrangement links TRBV2 to TRBJ2-1, with D unclear. Trimming left V 6 bases short and J 9 bases short, with 18 bases between. Per germline, CDR1 SNHLY and CDR2 FYNNEI. The CDR3 loop spans 14 amino acids. The CDR3 loop reads CASSPQEVSGEQFF. For the CDR3, the DNA is TGTGCCAGCAGCCCACAAGAGGTCTCCGGTGAGCAGTTCTTC.

This clonotype was detected only once. The rearrangement uses TRBV29-1 and TRBJ1-6; unclear D gene. The CDR3 length is 12 residues. CDR1 SQVTM and CDR2 ANQGSEA come from the germline V gene. The ends were cut back, 5 bases at V and 8 bases at J, with 10 bases in the middle. The CDR3 is CSVMDGDSPLHF. In nucleotides, the CDR3 is TGCAGCGTTATGGATGGGGATTCACCCCTCCACTTT. The complete variable domain, with remaining parts taken from reference TRBV29-1 and TRBJ1-6, reads SAVISQKPSRDICQRGTSLTIQCQVDSQVTMMFWYRQQPGQSLTLIATANQGSEATYESGFVIDKFPISRPNLTFSTLTVSNMSPEDSSIYLCSVMDGDSPLHFGNGTRLTVT.

This clonotype was detected many times. The chain recombines TRBV25-1 with TRBJ2-7; the match to TRBD1 covers 8 bases. Germline V gene lookup returns CDR1 MGHDK and CDR2 SYGVNS. V shed 4 bases and J 3 bases; nucleotides not matched to a gene: 5. CDR3 length: 14 amino acids. The CDR3 DNA follows: TGTGCCAGCAGTGGGGCCGGACAGGGCTACGAGCAGTACTTC. Translating it yields CASSGAGQGYEQYF.

The genes are TRBV7-2 and TRBJ2-1; no firm D call. Deletions cut 0 bases from V and 3 bases from J, with 6 bases between. The CDR3 is 14 residues long. Per germline, CDR1 SGHTA and CDR2 FQGNSA. The CDR3 DNA reads TGTGCCAGCAGCTTAGCGCTTATCTACAATGAGCAGTTCTTC. Its protein product is CASSLALIYNEQFF.

At least ten counts were recorded for this clonotype. This chain joins TRBV19 and TRBJ1-6; tentatively, D is TRBD1 (5 bases). The CDR3 sequence is 14 residues long. Germline V gene data show CDR1 as LNHDA and CDR2 as SQIVND (reference sequence). V was pared by 6 bases and J by 9 bases, with 15 bases between. In nucleotides, the CDR3 is TGTGCCAGTAGGAGGACACCGGAGAGTTCACCCCTCCACTTT. Encoded protein: CASRRTPESSPLHF.

This clonotype appeared a few times. The chain has TRBV6-5 and TRBJ1-2; D gene unclear. Trimming took 4 bases from V and 1 from J, leaving 7 bases between them. Germline V lookup: CDR1 MNHEY, CDR2 SVGAGI. There are 13 residues in the CDR3. CDR3: CASSSTHNYGYTF. The CDR3 bases are TGTGCCAGCAGTTCGACCCATAACTATGGCTACACCTTC.

About this clonotype: A much larger clone differs from this one at a single base, so this may be a read error. The chain uses TRBV5-5 and TRBJ1-1; no clear D. V was pared by 7 bases and J by 4 bases, with 11 bases between. In germline, CDR1 is SGHKS, CDR2 YYEKEE (reference sequence). This CDR3 has 12 amino acids. This CDR3 is CASGWLGTEAFF. CDR3 DNA sequence: TGTGCCAGCGGCTGGTTGGGCACTGAAGCTTTCTTT.

This clonotype was detected many times. The chain uses TRBV29-1 and TRBJ1-2; D unclear. The germline gives CDR1 SQVTM, CDR2 ANQGSEA. The CDR3 runs to 14 residues. Trimming cost V 4 bases and J 8 bases, with 20 bases left between them. The CDR3 spells CSVASAAAKGGYTF. The CDR3 DNA reads TGCAGCGTTGCCTCGGCGGCGGCCAAGGGCGGCTACACCTTC.

The rearrangement joins TRBV25-1 to TRBJ1-6, with D tentatively TRBD1 (6 bases). V lost 6 bases to trimming and J lost 5 bases, with 14 bases between them. Per the germline V gene, CDR1 is MGHDK and CDR2 is SYGVNS. This CDR3 has 15 amino acids. The chain's CDR3 is CASSLTGIDNSPLHF. In nucleotides, the CDR3 is TGTGCCAGCAGCCTCACAGGGATCGATAATTCACCCCTCCACTTT.

This sequence joins TRBV2 and TRBJ2-3; D is possibly TRBD1 or TRBD2 (6 bases each). Germline lookup yields CDR1 SNHLY and CDR2 FYNNEI. V dropped 8 bases and J dropped 0 bases, with 15 bases sitting between them. The CDR3 sequence is 15 residues long. The CDR3, as DNA: TGTGCCAGCTCCCCGGGGGCCACTAGCACAGATACGCAGTATTTT. Translation gives CASSPGATSTDTQYF.

In its sample, this clonotype was seen a few times. The chain joins TRBV7-8 to TRBJ2-5, with D uncertain. V lost 5 bases and J lost 2, with 15 bases in between. CDR3 length equals 15 residues. Germline V gene sequence: CDR1 SGHVS, CDR2 FQNEAQ. The CDR3 bases are TGTGCCAGCAGCGGACGGCTCCAAACTCAAGAGACCCAGTACTTC. Residues: CASSGRLQTQETQYF.